This TCR beta chain stems from a study of blood T cell repertoires in COVID-19. In the case of this clone: Other DNA sequences from this sample encode an identical CDR3 as well.

Produced via immunoSEQ multiplex PCR; TCRdb's table is partial and in-frame only. The repertoire consists of under 300,000 clones, with approximately 87% occurring once and the leading ten covering 3.5% to 5.5%. The sample was peripheral blood. This receptor was identified in a man in his 60s who had recovered from COVID-19.

CDR3: CASRGTGNQPQHF. The CDR3 coding sequence is TGTGCCAGCAGGGGGACAGGGAATCAGCCCCAGCATTTT. V is TRBV12-3 or TRBV12-4 and J is TRBJ1-5; 9 nucleotides match TRBD1. The CDR3 is 13 amino acids. J was trimmed by 4 bases and V by 6 bases; bases with no gene match: 1.